This TCR beta chain was identified in a study of blood T cell repertoires in COVID-19. Study information: COVID-19 samples, acute and convalescent, were from the United States, Italy and Spain. Sample material is recorded as cDNA or gDNA derived from T cells, B-cell-depleted T cells, or PBMCs.

Original processing methods: Amplification of reference gene primers provided the estimated nucleated cell counts. Sequencing used immunoSEQ multiplex PCR; TCRdb keeps in-frame clones, though not all of them. V and J calls and clone size come straight from that table; D and trimming were deduced from the DNA. The data show 150,000 to 200,000 clones, about three quarters seen once. The length of the CDR3 is 15 residues. Germline-derived CDR1 and CDR2 are WNHNN and SYGVQD (reference sequence). Between the trimmed V and J ends, which lost 5 bases and 8 bases, there was a span of 19 bases. This clonotype was sampled from a man between 65 and 85 years old with acute or convalescent COVID-19. Source material: peripheral blood. The J gene is TRBJ2-1, the V gene TRBV10-1; a weak D match, TRBD1 (7 bases). CDR3 loop: CASSPYYRGGDEQFF. DNA of the CDR3: TGCGCCAGCAGTCCTTACTACAGGGGCGGGGATGAGCAGTTCTTC.